The 24 T cell receptor beta chains reported below all come from one sample, sequenced in a study of blood T cells in healthy people across ages. A second about 7 to 12 cycle PCR used barcoded and J-beta primers. MiXCR was run by TCRdb on the 5' RACE reads, yielding one entry per CDR3 protein. The sample has hundreds of thousands of distinct CDR3 sequences; approximately 53% are singletons. The sequenced material came from blood. Every receptor here comes from a man between 40 and 49 years old in good health.

The J gene is TRBJ2-7, the V gene TRBV12-3 or TRBV12-4; D remains ambiguous. The CDR3 consists of 11 residues. Deletions cut 3 bases from V and 6 bases from J, with 6 bases between. The CDR3 DNA reads as TGTGCCAGCAGTTTCTTGGCCGAGCAGTACTTC. Translated: CASSFLAEQYF.

V and J are TRBV6-5 and TRBJ2-3; D may be TRBD2 (6 bases). V gave up 9 bases and J gave up 1 base, with 14 bases separating them. The germline CDR1 and CDR2 sequences are MNHEY and SVGAGI. The CDR3 loop spans 14 amino acids. The CDR3 is CARSGGVGTDTQYF. The CDR3, as DNA: TGTGCCAGGAGCGGAGGGGTAGGCACAGATACGCAGTATTTT.

This clonotype has more than one count but fewer than ten. At one end the junction does not follow the germline gene, possibly because of a read error. The V and J genes are TRBV7-2 and TRBJ2-1; tentatively, D is TRBD1 or TRBD2 (5 bases each). The germline gives CDR1 SGHTA, CDR2 FQGNSA. This CDR3 is built from 16 residues. The DNA for the CDR3 is TGTGCCAGCAGCCTAGCTACCGGGACGGCTTACAATGAGCAGTTCTTC. Protein product: CASSLATGTAYNEQFF.

The CDR3 nucleotides are TGTGCCAGCAGTCTTAGGACAGCGCAAAACATTCAGTACTTC. It codes for CASSLRTAQNIQYF. V and J are TRBV27 and TRBJ2-4; possible D gene TRBD1, 6 bases. Germline loops: CDR1 MNHEY, CDR2 SMNVEV (reference sequence). This CDR3 is built from 14 residues. The V and J ends lost 5 bases and 5 bases respectively, with 13 bases between them.

V gene TRBV11-3 combines with J gene TRBJ2-5; D possibly matches TRBD1 or TRBD2 (6 bases each). V was pared by 2 bases and J by 2 bases, with 15 bases between. The CDR3 consists of 16 residues. CDR1 is SGHNT, CDR2 YENEEA, per germline. The DNA of the CDR3 is TGTGCCAGCAGCTTATTCGGGGGCGAGGGACAAGAGACCCAGTACTTC. This codes for CASSLFGGEGQETQYF.

V is TRBV12-3 or TRBV12-4 and J is TRBJ2-7; D call uncertain. The J call is doubtful: the DNA matches TRBJ2-4 better. The CDR3 runs to 11 residues. DNA of the CDR3: TGTGCCAGCAGTCCAAGTGACATTCAGTACTTC. It encodes CASSPSDIQYF.

This clonotype was counted only a few times. The gene calls are TRBV5-1 and TRBJ2-3, with 11 positions matching TRBD2. The J segment lost 8 bases and the V segment lost 3 bases, leaving 11 bases of the junction unmatched. CDR3 length equals 16 residues. The germline gives CDR1 SGHRS, CDR2 YFSETQ. The CDR3 reads CASSSGLAGGGATQYF. For the CDR3, the DNA is TGCGCCAGCAGCTCGGGGCTAGCGGGGGGAGGCGCTACGCAGTATTTT.

The chain links TRBV12-3 or TRBV12-4 to TRBJ2-3; possible D gene TRBD2, 6 bases. The ends were cut back, 6 bases at V and 5 bases at J, with 21 bases in the middle. This CDR3 has 16 residues. The CDR3 nucleotides read TGTGCCAGCAGGGGCGACCTAGCGCACCTCGGAGATACGCAGTATTTT. Amino acid sequence: CASRGDLAHLGDTQYF.

The chain uses TRBV9 and TRBJ2-1; weak D call: TRBD1 (5 bases). Per the germline V gene, CDR1 is SGDLS and CDR2 is YYNGEE. The CDR3 sequence is 14 residues long. V lost 4 bases and J 7 bases, leaving 15 bases between the germline ends. The CDR3 protein is CASSQNVGRNEQFF. CDR3 in DNA: TGTGCCAGCAGCCAGAACGTGGGGCGGAATGAGCAGTTCTTC.

The chain couples TRBV20-1 to TRBJ1-6; the match to TRBD1 covers 8 bases. The V gene's germline CDR1 is DFQATT and CDR2 SNEGSKA (reference sequence). The V segment lost 5 bases and the J segment 10 bases; nucleotides outside the gene matches: 13. CDR3 size: 15 residues. The chain's CDR3 is CSASEDRVGSSPLHF. CDR3 DNA sequence: TGCAGTGCTTCCGAGGACAGGGTGGGGAGCTCACCCCTCCACTTT.

The V and J genes are TRBV2 and TRBJ2-7; no clear D. The germline V and J ends were trimmed by 2 bases and 3 bases, with 17 bases remaining between them. Germline CDR1 SNHLY, CDR2 FYNNEI. CDR3 length: 16 amino acids. CDR3 sequence: CASSENGHQNLYEQYF. The CDR3 DNA follows: TGTGCCAGCAGTGAAAACGGGCACCAGAACCTCTACGAGCAGTACTTC.

This clonotype has more than one count but fewer than ten. The chain combines TRBV5-6 with TRBJ2-5, with TRBD1 matching over 9 bases. The CDR3 loop spans 15 amino acids. V dropped 3 bases and J dropped 4; count of bases not matched to a gene: 7. Looked up from germline, CDR1 is SGHDT and CDR2 is YYEEEE. The CDR3 spells CASSYSGTGRETQYF. The DNA of the CDR3 is TGTGCCAGCAGCTACTCCGGGACAGGGAGAGAGACCCAGTACTTC.

The chain is built from TRBV4-3 and TRBJ2-7; 7 positions agree with TRBD1. The germline gives CDR1 LGHNA, CDR2 YSLEER. J was trimmed by 3 bases and V by 6 bases; bases with no gene match: 5. This CDR3 contains 13 residues. CDR3 bases: TGCGCCAGCAGTCAGTCAGGGGGCTACGAGCAGTACTTC. Its protein is CASSQSGGYEQYF.

This clonotype was seen more than once but under ten times. The CDR3 region is CASSQQAGTGGGEQYF. The CDR3 DNA reads as TGTGCCAGCAGCCAACAAGCCGGGACAGGGGGCGGCGAGCAGTACTTC. This sequence joins TRBV7-9 and TRBJ2-7; 12 bases are shared with TRBD1. Germline CDR1 is SEHNR and CDR2 is FQNEAQ (reference sequence). V lost 5 bases to trimming and J lost 6 bases; unmatched junction nucleotides: 11. CDR3 size: 16 residues.

The chain has TRBV9 and TRBJ2-3; 7 bases line up with TRBD1. The CDR3 is 15 residues long. J was trimmed by 1 base and V by 4 bases; bases with no gene match: 6. Germline-derived CDR1 and CDR2 are SGDLS and YYNGEE. CDR3 sequence (DNA): TGTGCCAGCAGCCCGACAGGGTGGGGCACAGATACGCAGTATTTT. This translates into CASSPTGWGTDTQYF. The complete variable domain, with remaining parts taken from reference TRBV9 and TRBJ2-3, reads DSGVTQTPKHLITATGQRVTLRCSPRSGDLSVYWYQQSLDQGLQFLIQYYNGEERAKGNILERFSAQQFPDLHSELNLSSLELGDSALYFCASSPTGWGTDTQYFGPGTRLTVL.

This clonotype was seen at least ten times. The chain combines TRBV10-2 with TRBJ2-5, with 10 bases lining up with TRBD1. There are 15 residues in the CDR3. Trimming removed 5 bases from V and 3 bases from J; junction bases left unmatched: 6. CDR1 and CDR2 (germline): WSHSY, SAAADI. CDR3 sequence (DNA): TGCGCCAGCAGTCGACTCGGGACAGGGGAAGAGACCCAGTACTTC. This gives the protein CASSRLGTGEETQYF.

This chain links TRBV27 with TRBJ2-7, with D tentatively TRBD2 (6 bases). Germline CDR1 is MNHEY and CDR2 is SMNVEV (reference sequence). The CDR3 spans 15 residues. CDR3 bases: TGTGGGTGGAGGGGTGGGAGTAATTCTCGCTACGAGCAGTACTTC. Translating gives CGWRGGSNSRYEQYF.

This clonotype showed up just a few times. The J gene is TRBJ2-7, the V gene TRBV11-3, with 8 bases identical to TRBD2. The V segment lost 5 bases and the J segment 2 bases; nucleotides outside the gene matches: 14. The CDR3 has 17 residues. The germline V gene has CDR1 SGHNT and CDR2 YENEEA. The CDR3 loop reads CASSPLQLGRATYEQYF. The CDR3 DNA reads as TGTGCCAGCAGCCCACTACAACTCGGGAGGGCCACCTACGAGCAGTACTTC.

The chain uses TRBV30 and TRBJ2-7, with TRBD1 as a possible D gene (6 bases). Judging by the DNA end, TRBJ2-4 fits better; the J call may be wrong. The CDR3 has 14 residues. Germline CDR1 is GTSNPN and CDR2 is SVGIG (reference sequence). In DNA, the CDR3 is TGTGCCTGGAGCGAGGACAGCTGGAAGAACATTCAGTACTTC. It codes for CAWSEDSWKNIQYF.

The chain recombines TRBV7-2 with TRBJ2-4; D perhaps matches TRBD1 (5 bases). The J call may be incorrect, as the DNA end agrees better with TRBJ2-7. CDR1 is SGHTA and CDR2 is FQGNSA in the germline V gene. The CDR3 has 15 residues. CDR3 DNA: TGTGCCAGCAGCTTAGTGGGGCAGATTAACTACGAGCAGTACTTC. Translated: CASSLVGQINYEQYF.

The gene calls are TRBV5-6 and TRBJ2-3; tentative D call: TRBD1 (5 bases). The CDR3 loop spans 17 amino acids. Germline assignment: CDR1 SGHDT and CDR2 YYEEEE. Deletions cut 4 bases from V and 2 bases from J, with 20 bases between. The DNA of the CDR3 is TGTGCCAGCAGCCTGGTACATTGGGGCCCCGCCACAGATACGCAGTATTTT. Translating gives CASSLVHWGPATDTQYF.

The gene calls are TRBV6-2 or TRBV6-3 and TRBJ2-1; D remains unclear. Germline CDR1 is MNHEY and CDR2 is SVGEGT. The CDR3 contains 14 residues. Between the trimmed V and J ends, which lost 5 bases and 0 bases, there was a span of 8 bases. CDR3 DNA sequence: TGTGCCAGCAGTAAAAAGATCTCCTACAATGAGCAGTTCTTC. The encoded protein is CASSKKISYNEQFF.

V usage is TRBV5-1 and J usage is TRBJ2-5; D possibly corresponds to TRBD1 (6 bases). Germline lookup yields CDR1 SGHRS and CDR2 YFSETQ. V lost 2 bases, J lost 2 bases, and 13 bases lay in between. This CDR3 comprises 15 residues. The CDR3 spells CASSFAAGEQETQYF. CDR3 sequence (DNA): TGCGCCAGCAGCTTTGCCGCAGGGGAACAAGAGACCCAGTACTTC.

The chain uses TRBV3-1 and TRBJ1-2; 7 nucleotides match TRBD1. Per the germline V gene, CDR1 is LGHDT and CDR2 is YNNKEL (reference sequence). The CDR3 runs to 16 residues. V shed 4 bases, J shed 4 bases, and the junction held 12 bases outside the gene matches. In nucleotides, the CDR3 is TGTGCCAGCAGCCCCACGAAAGGGGGCTGGGGCTATGGCTACACCTTC. Amino acid sequence: CASSPTKGGWGYGYTF.